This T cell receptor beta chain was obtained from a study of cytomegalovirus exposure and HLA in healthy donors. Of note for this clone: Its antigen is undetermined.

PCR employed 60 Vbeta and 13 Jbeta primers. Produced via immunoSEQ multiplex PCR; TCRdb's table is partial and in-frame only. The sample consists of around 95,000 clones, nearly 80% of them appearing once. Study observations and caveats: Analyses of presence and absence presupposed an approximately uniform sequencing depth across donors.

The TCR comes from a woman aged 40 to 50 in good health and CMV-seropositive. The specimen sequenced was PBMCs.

CDR3 coding DNA: TGTGCCAGCAGTAACGGGGGTCAGGGCAATCAGCCCCAGCATTTT. This codes for CASSNGGQGNQPQHF. V usage is TRBV6-1 and J usage is TRBJ1-5; D is possibly TRBD1 (5 bases). Germline-derived CDR1 and CDR2 are MNHNS and SASEGT. Trimming left V 5 bases short and J 2 bases short, with 13 bases between. There are 15 residues in the CDR3.